This TCR beta chain was sequenced during a study of OX40 agonist ivuxolimab in advanced cancers. The study, taken as a whole, reports: Also showing low normalized T-cell clonal expansion were some of the nonresponders.

The repertoire was sequenced with immunoSEQ multiplex PCR; TCRdb's copy has only in-frame clones and lacks some. Of several thousand clones detected, about 66% appear once; the ten largest clones hold about 39%. V was pared by 2 bases and J by 3 bases, with 15 bases between. There are 16 residues in the CDR3. The germline V gene has CDR1 MDHEN and CDR2 SYDVKM. About this clone itself: Antigen specificity is unknown.

The receptor's source is an adult with an advanced solid tumor such as melanoma, head and neck, liver or kidney cancer. V usage is TRBV28 and J usage is TRBJ2-3; a weak D match, TRBD1 (5 bases). The sample was CD4+ or CD8+ T cells sorted from blood, taken in a trial of the OX40 agonist ivuxolimab. The CDR3 coding sequence is TGTGCCAGCAGTTTAAGGGCCAGGGCGAGGACAGATACGCAGTATTTT. The encoded protein is CASSLRARARTDTQYF.